A single T cell receptor (beta chain) is shown here with its context. Antigen: not known. This specimen belongs to a study of shared clonotypes between healthy human individuals. Study-level findings and limits: Relative to their counterparts shared across all four donors, non-shared clonotypes exhibited diminished generation probabilities.

CD4+ cell separation produced CD45RA+ naive and CD45RA-negative memory subsets. Trimming pared 4 bases from V and 0 bases from J, leaving 10 bases between. CDR3 size: 15 residues. From germline, CDR1 is MDHEN and CDR2 SYDVKM. Profiling relied on immunoSEQ multiplex PCR, and the TCRdb table lists in-frame clones only, not all of them. The repertoire holds about a million clones, with 60% to 85% as singletons. The sample taken for sequencing was memory CD4+ T cells sorted from blood. As for subset: CD45RA-negative fraction. J is TRBJ1-5 and V is TRBV28; no clear D. This receptor was obtained from a man aged 18 to 30 in good health. As DNA, the CDR3 is TGTGCCAGCAGTTCCCCTGAAGGTAGCAATCAGCCCCAGCATTTT. Protein: CASSSPEGSNQPQHF. Variable domain in full (rest from reference TRBV28 and TRBJ1-5): DVKVTQSSRYLVKRTGEKVFLECVQDMDHENMFWYRQDPGLGLRLIYFSYDVKMKEKGDIPEGYSVSREKKERFSLILESASTNQTSMYLCASSSPEGSNQPQHFGDGTRLSIL.